The 9 T cell receptor beta chains given below trace back to one sample, sequenced in a study of blood T cell repertoires in COVID-19. Only in-frame clones appear in the TCRdb table, and some are missing; sequencing was by immunoSEQ multiplex PCR. Counted here are around 140,000 clones, 75% to 80% occurring once; the ten biggest clones make up roughly 2.9%. The sequencing input was PBMCs or T cells enriched from blood (not recorded which). The receptors here all came from a woman between 50 and 59 years old who had recovered from COVID-19.

This rearrangement joins TRBV7-9 to TRBJ2-2; 11 nucleotides match TRBD1. The trim removed 5 bases at V and 4 bases at J, leaving 9 bases unmatched. The CDR3 extends over 17 amino acids. Germline CDR1 is SEHNR and CDR2 is FQNEAQ (reference sequence). CDR3 coding DNA: TGTGCCAGCAGCCGCCGAGGGGGACAGGGGGTCACCGGGGAGCTGTTTTTT. Translating it yields CASSRRGGQGVTGELFF.

This clone was counted once. V is TRBV7-8 and J is TRBJ2-1; 13 bases fit TRBD2. Germline V gene lookup returns CDR1 SGHVS and CDR2 FQNEAQ. The CDR3 is made up of 18 amino acids. V was pared by 4 bases and J by 0 bases, with 6 bases of the junction left unmatched. This CDR3 reads CASSSGLAGSSSYNEQFF. DNA of the CDR3: TGTGCCAGCAGCTCGGGACTAGCGGGGTCTAGCTCCTACAATGAGCAGTTCTTC.

This clone appeared a single time. J is TRBJ2-7 and V is TRBV19, with 7 bases identical to TRBD1. This CDR3 is built from 13 residues. With 6 bases clipped from V and 4 bases from J, the junction kept 6 bases outside the gene matches. Germline CDR1 reads LNHDA; CDR2 reads SQIVND (reference sequence). DNA for the CDR3: TGTGCCAGTAGCCGGGGACAGAAGTACGAGCAGTACTTC. Translation: CASSRGQKYEQYF.

V is TRBV29-1 and J is TRBJ1-1, with D possibly being TRBD1 (5 bases). V shed 2 bases and J shed 4 bases, with 11 bases lying between them. The germline V gene has CDR1 SQVTM and CDR2 ANQGSEA. The length of the CDR3 is 13 residues. CDR3 sequence: CSVEKRGGTEAFF. Here the CDR3 DNA reads TGCAGCGTTGAAAAACGGGGGGGCACTGAAGCTTTCTTT.

The rearrangement uses TRBV30 and TRBJ2-5; no definite D call. Germline V gene sequence: CDR1 GTSNPN, CDR2 SVGIG (reference sequence). This CDR3 comprises 11 residues. This CDR3 reads CEAPLQETQYF. The CDR3 nucleotides read TGTGAAGCACCCCTACAAGAGACCCAGTACTTC.

The CDR3 coding sequence is TGTGCCACCAGGGACAGGGTGAACACTGAAGCTTTCTTT. Amino acids: CATRDRVNTEAFF. V is TRBV15 and J is TRBJ1-1, with 8 bases fitting TRBD1. Per germline, CDR1 LNHNV and CDR2 YYDKDF (reference sequence). With 6 bases clipped from V and 0 bases from J, the junction kept 0 bases outside the gene matches. The length of the CDR3 is 13 residues.

This rearrangement joins TRBV19 to TRBJ1-3; a weak D match, TRBD1 (5 bases). Germline V gives CDR1 LNHDA, CDR2 SQIVND (reference sequence). This CDR3 comprises 14 residues. V gave up 3 bases and J gave up 1 base, with 7 bases separating them. The CDR3 sequence is CASSIPGSGNTIYF. The CDR3 region has the DNA TGTGCCAGTAGTATCCCAGGGTCTGGAAACACCATATATTTT.

The V call is TRBV4-2, the J call TRBJ2-7, with a tentative D call TRBD1 (6 bases). Germline V gene sequence: CDR1 LGHNA, CDR2 YNFKEQ. V gave up 2 bases and J gave up 3 bases, with 14 bases separating them. The CDR3 has 15 residues. The CDR3: CASSQSVGQLYEQYF. In nucleotides, the CDR3 is TGTGCCAGCAGCCAATCCGTCGGACAGCTCTACGAGCAGTACTTC.

This clone was seen once. The rearrangement uses TRBV5-1 and TRBJ1-1, with TRBD1 identical over 8 bases. The germline gives CDR1 SGHRS, CDR2 YFSETQ. The CDR3 is made up of 13 amino acids. Trimming at V came to 4 bases and at J to 7 bases, leaving 6 bases not matched to a gene. Here the CDR3 DNA reads TGCGCCAGCAGCCAAGGACAGGGTGGTGAAGCTTTCTTT. Amino acids: CASSQGQGGEAFF. The full variable domain, with the rest looked up from reference TRBV5-1 and TRBJ1-1, is KAGVTQTPRYLIKTRGQQVTLSCSPISGHRSVSWYQQTPGQGLQFLFEYFSETQRNKGNFPGRFSGRQFSNSRSEMNVSTLELGDSALYLCASSQGQGGEAFFGQGTRLTVV.